This TCR beta chain was observed in a study of blood T cell repertoires in COVID-19. As for the study in general: Some COVID-19 samples were acute and others convalescent; all came from the United States, Italy and Spain. Sample material is recorded as cDNA or gDNA derived from T cells, B-cell-depleted T cells, or PBMCs.

Original processing methods: Reference gene primer amplification gave nucleated cell count estimates. Sequencing was performed with immunoSEQ multiplex PCR; in TCRdb, only in-frame clones are kept and a portion is missing. V and J calls and clone size follow that table, whereas D and trimming were derived from the DNA. The profile shows about 71,000 clones, 82% of them singletons. Germline V gene lookup returns CDR1 SNHLY and CDR2 FYNNEI. The CDR3 contains 15 residues. J was trimmed by 3 bases and V by 6 bases; bases with no gene match: 6. This clone appeared a single time. The TCR was taken from a woman of 80 years or more with acute or convalescent COVID-19. The sequencing input was peripheral blood. The chain couples TRBV2 to TRBJ2-3, with 10 bases aligning to TRBD1. The CDR3 DNA sequence: TGTGCCAGCAGCGCCGGGACAGGGGTAACAGATACGCAGTATTTT. Amino acid sequence: CASSAGTGVTDTQYF.